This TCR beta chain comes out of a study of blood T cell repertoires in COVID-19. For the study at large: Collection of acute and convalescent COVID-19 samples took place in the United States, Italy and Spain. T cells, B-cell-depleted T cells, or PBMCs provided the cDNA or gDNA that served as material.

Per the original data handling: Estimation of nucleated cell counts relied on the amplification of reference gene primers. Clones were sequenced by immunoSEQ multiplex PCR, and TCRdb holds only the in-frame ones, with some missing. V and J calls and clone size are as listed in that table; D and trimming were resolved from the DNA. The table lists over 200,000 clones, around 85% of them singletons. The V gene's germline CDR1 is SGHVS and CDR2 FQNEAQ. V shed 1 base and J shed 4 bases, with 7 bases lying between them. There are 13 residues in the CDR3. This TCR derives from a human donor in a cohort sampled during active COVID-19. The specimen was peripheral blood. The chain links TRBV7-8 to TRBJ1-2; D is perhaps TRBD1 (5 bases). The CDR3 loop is CASSLEGVYGYTF. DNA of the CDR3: TGTGCCAGCAGCTTAGAAGGGGTCTATGGCTACACCTTC.